The 12 T cell receptor beta chains below come from one sample, sequenced in a study of blood T cell repertoires in COVID-19. Sequencing used immunoSEQ multiplex PCR; TCRdb keeps in-frame clones, though not all of them. The table lists about 230,000 clones, around four fifths of them singletons. Sequenced: peripheral blood. Receptors were obtained from an elderly man with acute or convalescent COVID-19.

The chain employs TRBV19 and TRBJ2-2, with D possibly being TRBD1 (6 bases). CDR1 is LNHDA, CDR2 SQIVND, per germline (reference sequence). The CDR3 is 15 residues long. V was pared by 3 bases and J by 4 bases, with 12 bases between. The DNA for the CDR3 is TGTGCCAGTAGTATTATCGCAGGGGTCACCGGGGAGCTGTTTTTT. Its protein product is CASSIIAGVTGELFF.

The V gene is TRBV10-3, the J gene TRBJ1-2; TRBD1 agrees at 7 bases. The CDR3 runs to 12 residues. CDR1 is ENHRY, CDR2 SYGVKD, per germline. Unmatched junction bases numbered 6, after V lost 6 bases and J lost 8 bases. The CDR3 DNA follows: TGTGCCATCAGCCAGGGGGATGGGGGCTACACCTTC. It is translated as CAISQGDGGYTF.

V gene TRBV27 combines with J gene TRBJ2-1; D uncertain. The length of the CDR3 is 12 residues. Germline-derived CDR1 and CDR2 are MNHEY and SMNVEV (reference sequence). V was cut by 8 bases and J by 2 bases, with 7 bases left in between. The CDR3 region is CASRAAYNEQFF. The CDR3 DNA reads TGTGCCAGCCGAGCCGCCTACAATGAGCAGTTCTTC.

V and J are TRBV3-1 (or the pseudogene TRBV3-2) and TRBJ2-1, with 12 bases lining up with TRBD2. V was clipped by 4 bases and J by 4 bases; unmatched bases: 5. CDR1 and CDR2 from the germline V gene are LGHDT and YNNKEL (reference sequence). CDR3 length: 16 amino acids. The chain's CDR3 is CASSLSSGGAYNEQFF. The CDR3 DNA reads as TGTGCCAGCAGCCTCTCTAGCGGGGGGGCGTACAATGAGCAGTTCTTC.

V gene TRBV7-2 combines with J gene TRBJ2-5; a possible D gene is TRBD1 (6 bases). The CDR3 sequence is 13 residues long. The germline gives CDR1 SGHTA, CDR2 FQGNSA. V shed 5 bases and J shed 5 bases, with 12 bases lying between them. CDR3 amino acids: CASSRRGWETQYF. The CDR3 DNA follows: TGTGCCAGCAGCCGCAGGGGTTGGGAGACCCAGTACTTC.

This chain joins TRBV30 and TRBJ1-1; D unresolved. V lost 4 bases and J 1 base, leaving 7 bases between the germline ends. Germline V gene sequence: CDR1 GTSNPN, CDR2 SVGIG (reference sequence). There are 12 residues in the CDR3. CDR3 bases: TGTGCCTGGAACTCCCGGAACACTGAAGCTTTCTTT. Translated: CAWNSRNTEAFF.

This chain connects TRBV5-1 to TRBJ2-3; D not resolved. The V end lost 3 bases, the J end lost 0 bases, and 5 bases lay between the germline ends. The length of the CDR3 is 13 residues. Germline CDR1 reads SGHRS; CDR2 reads YFSETQ. CDR3 sequence reads: CASSYTSTDTQYF. CDR3 bases: TGCGCCAGCAGCTATACTAGCACAGATACGCAGTATTTT.

This chain connects TRBV27 to TRBJ2-1; 10 bases match TRBD1. The CDR3 runs 18 residues. With 5 bases clipped from V and 3 bases from J, the junction kept 13 bases outside the gene matches. Germline CDR1 reads MNHEY; CDR2 reads SMNVEV (reference sequence). The CDR3 DNA sequence: TGTGCCAGCAGTCCTCCCGGGACAGGGGATGTGATCTACAATGAGCAGTTCTTC. Translation: CASSPPGTGDVIYNEQFF.

The rearrangement uses TRBV7-2 and TRBJ2-4, with D perhaps matching TRBD2 (6 bases). The V end lost 5 bases, the J end lost 3 bases, and 14 bases lay between the germline ends. This CDR3 is 15 amino acids long. Germline V CDR1 and CDR2: SGHTA, FQGNSA. The CDR3 loop reads CASSQSGRLKNIQYF. In DNA, the CDR3 is TGTGCCAGCAGCCAATCCGGGAGACTCAAAAACATTCAGTACTTC.

This sequence joins TRBV7-8 and TRBJ1-6; 8 bases fit TRBD1. The CDR3 is made up of 16 amino acids. The ends lost 1 base at V and 9 bases at J; junction bases unmatched: 8. Germline CDR1 SGHVS, CDR2 FQNEAQ. CDR3 DNA sequence: TGTGCCAGCAGCTTAGATGGGCAGGGGGCTACTTCACCCCTCCACTTT. Translating gives CASSLDGQGATSPLHF.

This clone was observed once. This chain joins TRBV6-5 and TRBJ2-6; TRBD1 is a possible D gene (6 bases). Between the trimmed V and J ends, which lost 6 bases and 2 bases, there was a span of 11 bases. The CDR3 totals 15 residues. CDR1 and CDR2 (germline): MNHEY, SVGAGI. The CDR3 reads CASRNSGAGANVLTF. The DNA for the CDR3 is TGTGCCAGCAGGAATTCAGGGGCTGGGGCCAACGTCCTGACTTTC.

CDR3 amino acids: CASSLQRRLVAYEQYF. The CDR3 nucleotides are TGCGCCAGCAGTCTCCAACGGAGACTAGTGGCCTACGAGCAGTACTTC. The V and J genes are TRBV23-1 and TRBJ2-7, with D maybe TRBD2 (6 bases). TRBV23-1 is recorded as an ORF, its role being uncertain. The germline V and J ends were trimmed by 4 bases and 2 bases, with 18 bases remaining between them. The CDR3 extends over 16 amino acids.